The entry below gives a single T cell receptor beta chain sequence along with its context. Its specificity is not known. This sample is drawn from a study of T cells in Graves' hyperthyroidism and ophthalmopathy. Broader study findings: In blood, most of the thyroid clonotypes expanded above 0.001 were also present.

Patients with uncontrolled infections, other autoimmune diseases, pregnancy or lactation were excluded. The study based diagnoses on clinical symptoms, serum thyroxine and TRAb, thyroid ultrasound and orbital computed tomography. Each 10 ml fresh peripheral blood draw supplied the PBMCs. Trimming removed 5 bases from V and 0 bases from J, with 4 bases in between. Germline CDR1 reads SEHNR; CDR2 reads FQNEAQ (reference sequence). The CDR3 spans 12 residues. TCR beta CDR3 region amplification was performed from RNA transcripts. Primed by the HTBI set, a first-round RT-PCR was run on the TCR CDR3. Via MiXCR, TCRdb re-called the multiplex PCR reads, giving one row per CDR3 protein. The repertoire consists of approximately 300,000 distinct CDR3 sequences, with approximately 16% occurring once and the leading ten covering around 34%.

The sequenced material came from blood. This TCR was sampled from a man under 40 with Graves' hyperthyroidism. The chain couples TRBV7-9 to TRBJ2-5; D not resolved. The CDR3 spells CASSHDQETQYF. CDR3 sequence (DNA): TGTGCCAGCAGCCACGACCAAGAGACCCAGTACTTC.